The 26 T cell receptor beta chains listed next were all sequenced from one sample in a study of T cells after yellow fever vaccination. Each CDR3 protein gets one entry after TCRdb re-called the 5' RACE reads with MiXCR. The repertoire holds roughly 120,000 distinct CDR3 sequences, 7.2% seen once, with 2.5% to 3% in the top ten. Sequencing was performed on CD4+ T cells sorted from PBMCs, taken 45 days after the first yellow fever vaccination. The receptors here all came from a man between 18 and 35 years old who received the YFV17D yellow fever vaccine.

The CDR3 sequence: CSGLGQKNGYTF. DNA for the CDR3: TGCAGCGGCCTGGGACAGAAGAATGGCTACACCTTC. The rearrangement joins TRBV29-1 to TRBJ1-2; 7 bases map to TRBD1. CDR1 is SQVTM and CDR2 is ANQGSEA in the germline V gene. The CDR3 extends over 12 amino acids. The J segment lost 6 bases and the V segment lost 7 bases, leaving 8 bases of the junction unmatched.

This clonotype has at least ten counts. Here the CDR3 reads CASSFGLAGGVSYEQFF. Here the CDR3 DNA reads TGCGCCAGCAGCTTCGGACTAGCGGGGGGGGTAAGCTATGAGCAGTTCTTC. The J gene is TRBJ2-1, the V gene TRBV5-1, with TRBD2 identical over 15 bases. The CDR3 consists of 17 residues. J lost 8 bases, V lost 2 bases, and 8 bases had no gene match. Germline V gene data show CDR1 as SGHRS and CDR2 as YFSETQ.

Note on this clonotype: A much larger clone is a single base away; this may be a read error. The gene calls are TRBV9 and TRBJ2-2; D is undetermined. There are 14 residues in the CDR3. The germline V gene has CDR1 SGDLS and CDR2 YYNGEE. CDR3 nucleotide sequence: TGTGCCAGCAGCGTATCAGCGAACTCCGGGGAGCTGTTTTTT. Protein product: CASSVSANSGELFF.

The rearrangement uses TRBV5-1 and TRBJ2-2; D remains ambiguous. With 2 bases removed from V and 4 bases from J, the gap between germline ends came to 6 bases. This CDR3 comprises 13 residues. CDR1 is SGHRS, CDR2 YFSETQ, per germline. CDR3 coding DNA: TGCGCCAGCAGCTTCTCAACCACCGGGGAGCTGTTTTTT. Translation: CASSFSTTGELFF.

This chain joins TRBV5-4 and TRBJ2-2, with 9 bases matching TRBD2. The germline gives CDR1 SGHNT, CDR2 YYREEE (reference sequence). V lost 2 bases to trimming and J lost 6 bases; unmatched junction nucleotides: 5. This CDR3 region has 15 residues. Here the CDR3 reads CASSLGGGGSGELFF. Here the CDR3 DNA reads TGTGCCAGCAGCTTAGGCGGGGGGGGGTCCGGGGAGCTGTTTTTT.

The chain is built from TRBV5-2 and TRBJ2-7; the table's D call, TRBD1, was not checked against the DNA. TRBV5-2 is a known pseudogene. This CDR3 is built from 13 residues. CDR3 region: CAIGTGHLYEQYF. The CDR3 DNA reads as TGTGCCATCGGCACAGGGCACCTCTACGAGCAGTACTTC.

This clonotype showed up many times. The V call is TRBV7-2, the J call TRBJ2-5; 13 nucleotides align to TRBD2. Germline CDR1 SGHTA, CDR2 FQGNSA. Trimming cost V 7 bases and J 1 base; bases outside gene matches: 3. The CDR3 consists of 15 residues. This CDR3 reads CASTGLAGAQETQYF. Written as DNA, the CDR3 is TGTGCCAGCACCGGACTAGCGGGGGCCCAAGAGACCCAGTACTTC.

At least ten counts were recorded for this clonotype. J is TRBJ2-3 and V is TRBV6-1; TRBD2 agrees at 9 bases. With 5 bases clipped from V and 4 bases from J, the junction kept 10 bases outside the gene matches. This CDR3 has 16 residues. Germline V gene sequence: CDR1 MNHNS, CDR2 SASEGT. CDR3 region: CASSTTGAGGSDTQYF. The CDR3 DNA is TGTGCCAGCAGTACCACGGGAGCGGGGGGTTCAGATACGCAGTATTTT.

Many counts were recorded for this clonotype. V gene TRBV5-5 combines with J gene TRBJ1-5; maybe TRBD1 (5 bases). The length of the CDR3 is 14 residues. The V end was cut by 2 bases, the J end by 5 bases, with 11 bases between. Germline-derived CDR1 and CDR2 are SGHKS and YYEKEE (reference sequence). CDR3 amino acids: CASSFDSLDQPQHF. In DNA, the CDR3 is TGTGCCAGCAGCTTCGACAGTTTAGATCAGCCCCAGCATTTT.

This clonotype was counted a few times. This chain joins TRBV4-3 and TRBJ1-5; D is undetermined. With 1 base removed from V and 3 bases from J, the gap between germline ends came to 10 bases. Germline-derived CDR1 and CDR2 are LGHNA and YSLEER. This CDR3 region has 15 residues. The CDR3 loop is CASSQASGHNQPQHF. For the CDR3, the DNA is TGCGCCAGCAGCCAAGCCTCGGGCCACAATCAGCCCCAGCATTTT.

This clonotype was counted between two and nine times. The chain employs TRBV5-5 and TRBJ1-5; D perhaps matches TRBD1 (5 bases). CDR3 length: 15 residues. The V end was cut by 4 bases, the J end by 5 bases, with 16 bases between. CDR1 and CDR2 from the germline V gene are SGHKS and YYEKEE (reference sequence). Here the CDR3 DNA reads TGTGCCAGCAGCCTGAACGGAGCGGGGCATCAGCCCCAGCATTTT. Its translation is CASSLNGAGHQPQHF.

The table lists this clonotype with a few counts. The rearrangement links TRBV28 to TRBJ2-7; D gene ambiguous. Germline CDR1 is MDHEN and CDR2 is SYDVKM. The CDR3 consists of 14 residues. With 5 bases removed from V and 0 bases from J, the gap between germline ends came to 11 bases. The CDR3 is CASSPPGSSYEQYV. The CDR3 DNA reads TGTGCCAGCAGTCCTCCCGGTAGCTCCTACGAGCAGTACGTC.

This clonotype was counted many times. This chain joins TRBV4-3 and TRBJ2-7, with TRBD1 identical over 8 bases. Looked up from germline, CDR1 is LGHNA and CDR2 is YSLEER. CDR3 length: 16 amino acids. V dropped 0 bases and J dropped 0; count of bases not matched to a gene: 4. CDR3 bases: TGCGCCAGCAGCCAAGAAAAGCAGGGGGCCTCCTACGAGCAGTACTTC. Encoded protein: CASSQEKQGASYEQYF.

This clonotype was recorded many times. The chain couples TRBV29-1 to TRBJ1-2; a possible D gene is TRBD1 (5 bases). Trimming left V 1 base short and J 7 bases short, with 10 bases between. Looked up from germline, CDR1 is SQVTM and CDR2 is ANQGSEA. There are 12 residues in the CDR3. In DNA, the CDR3 is TGCAGCGTTGAAGGGCAGGGAGGTGGCTACACCTTC. Its translation: CSVEGQGGGYTF.

This clonotype was counted ten times or more. The V and J genes are TRBV4-2 and TRBJ1-2; D not certain. The germline V gene encodes CDR1 LGHNA and CDR2 YNFKEQ. Trimming took off 4 bases at V and 0 bases at J, with 15 bases between the two ends. The CDR3 has 16 residues. In DNA form, the CDR3 reads TGTGCCAGCAGCCGGATGGTTCAGCAAGCTAACTATGGCTACACCTTC. The encoded protein is CASSRMVQQANYGYTF.

The rearrangement links TRBV12-3 or TRBV12-4 to TRBJ2-2, with D hard to call. The V end was cut by 3 bases, the J end by 2 bases, with 10 bases between. The CDR3 sequence is 15 residues long. The CDR3 region has the DNA TGTGCCAGCAGTTTTTTTACAGCAAACACCGGGGAGCTGTTTTTT. Its protein is CASSFFTANTGELFF.

This clonotype has at least ten counts. This chain uses TRBV2 with TRBJ2-7; 10 bases are a match to TRBD1. Germline V lookup: CDR1 SNHLY, CDR2 FYNNEI. The J segment lost 2 bases and the V segment lost 8 bases, leaving 3 bases of the junction unmatched. This CDR3 comprises 13 residues. The CDR3 nucleotides read TGTGCCAGCGAGGGACAGGGGACCTACGAGCAGTACTTC. Residues: CASEGQGTYEQYF.

The table lists this clonotype with many counts. This rearrangement joins TRBV6-4 to TRBJ2-1; the D gene is possibly TRBD2 (7 bases). Germline CDR1 MRHNA, CDR2 SNTAGT. The V end was cut by 2 bases, the J end by 12 bases, with 11 bases between. The CDR3 is 12 residues long. CDR3 in amino acids: CASSDRGGPQFF. In DNA form, the CDR3 reads TGTGCCAGCAGTGACAGGGGGGGCCCGCAGTTCTTC.

About this clonotype itself: This could be a read error, since a much larger clone is one nucleotide away. The V gene is TRBV7-9, the J gene TRBJ2-3, with 8 bases matching TRBD2. J lost 5 bases, V lost 3 bases, and 10 bases had no gene match. The CDR3 covers 16 residues. Per the germline V gene, CDR1 is SEHNR and CDR2 is FQNEAQ (reference sequence). CDR3 sequence reads: CASSFPTGGPKDTQYF. The CDR3 DNA is TGTGCCAGCAGCTTCCCGACGGGGGGGCCGAAAGATACGCAGTATTTT.

In this sample, this clonotype turned up many times. The chain employs TRBV7-3 and TRBJ2-5, with D perhaps TRBD1 (5 bases). The CDR3 totals 13 residues. V dropped 5 bases and J dropped 4 bases, with 11 bases sitting between them. Germline assignment: CDR1 SGHTA and CDR2 FQGTGA. The CDR3 coding sequence is TGTGCCAGCAGCACAGGCCCCCCAGAGACCCAGTACTTC. It yields the protein CASSTGPPETQYF.

This clonotype was detected ten times or more. The chain carries TRBV7-9 and TRBJ1-2, with a tentative D call TRBD1 (6 bases). There are 14 residues in the CDR3. CDR1 SEHNR and CDR2 FQNEAQ come from the germline V gene (reference sequence). Trimming removed 1 base from V and 8 bases from J, with 14 bases in between. For the CDR3, the DNA is TGTGCCAGCAGCTTAGAATCCCGGGGGCGCGGCTACACCTTC. Translated, it gives CASSLESRGRGYTF.

This clonotype has a count of ten or more. The chain has TRBV6-1 and TRBJ1-2; TRBD1 aligns across 10 bases. Germline V CDR1 and CDR2: MNHNS, SASEGT. The CDR3 is 13 residues long. V dropped 6 bases and J dropped 8; count of bases not matched to a gene: 6. This chain's CDR3 is CASSQDRGNGYTF. The CDR3 region has the DNA TGTGCCAGCAGCCAGGACAGGGGGAACGGCTACACCTTC.

This clonotype was counted once. With a much larger clone just one base away, this may be a read error. V is TRBV25-1 and J is TRBJ2-7; D might be TRBD1 (5 bases). The CDR3 length is 15 residues. Germline CDR1 MGHDK, CDR2 SYGVNS. CDR3 nucleotide sequence: TGTGCCAGCAGTGAATGGGGCAGGTCAAACTACGAGCGGTACTTC. It yields the protein CASSEWGRSNYERYF.

The chain links TRBV3-1 to TRBJ1-6, with TRBD1 matching 8 bases. Per the germline V gene, CDR1 is LGHDT and CDR2 is YNNKEL (reference sequence). The CDR3 is 15 amino acids. The trim removed 4 bases at V and 8 bases at J, leaving 7 bases unmatched. CDR3 sequence (DNA): TGTGCCAGCAGCCGAGGACAGGGTGGTCATTCACCCCTCCACTTT. It codes for CASSRGQGGHSPLHF.

This clonotype was recorded many times. J is TRBJ1-1 and V is TRBV14; D possibly corresponds to TRBD1 (6 bases). Germline loops: CDR1 SGHDN, CDR2 FVKESK. This CDR3 region has 14 residues. The germline V and J ends were trimmed by 0 bases and 9 bases, with 14 bases remaining between them. CDR3 nucleotide sequence: TGTGCCAGCAGCCAAGACGGGGGGGCCTTGAAAGCTTTCTTT. Its protein is CASSQDGGALKAFF.

This clonotype appeared many times. The chain has TRBV5-1 and TRBJ1-2; D not resolved. The CDR3 has 14 amino acids. V was trimmed by 0 bases and J by 2 bases, leaving 8 bases between them. Germline lookup yields CDR1 SGHRS and CDR2 YFSETQ. CDR3 residues: CASSLAPVNYGYTF. CDR3 nucleotides: TGCGCCAGCAGCTTGGCCCCGGTGAACTATGGCTACACCTTC.